The 17 T cell receptor beta chains in this list originate from one sample, sequenced in a study of blood T cell repertoires in COVID-19. Only in-frame clones appear in the TCRdb table, and some are missing; sequencing was by immunoSEQ multiplex PCR. The sample consists of 200,000 to 250,000 clones, approximately 90% of them appearing once. Sequenced input: peripheral blood. Source of these receptors: a man aged 60 to 75 with COVID-19, enrolled during active disease.

Written as DNA, the CDR3 is TGTGCCACTCTCGAGGCACCCAGCGACCACGAGCAGTACTTC. Protein product: CATLEAPSDHEQYF. The rearrangement joins TRBV7-8 to TRBJ2-7; D call uncertain. The CDR3 extends over 14 amino acids. The germline V and J ends were trimmed by 10 bases and 5 bases, with 21 bases remaining between them. Germline V CDR1 and CDR2: SGHVS, FQNEAQ.

The rearrangement links TRBV9 to TRBJ2-7; D remains unclear. V dropped 5 bases and J dropped 3 bases, with 15 bases sitting between them. This CDR3 has 14 residues. CDR1 is SGDLS, CDR2 YYNGEE, per germline. CDR3 protein: CASSLSPFVYEQYF. The CDR3 DNA sequence: TGTGCCAGCAGTCTCTCCCCTTTCGTCTACGAGCAGTACTTC.

The chain links TRBV5-1 to TRBJ2-1; weak D call: TRBD2 (6 bases). The CDR3 length is 15 residues. Germline values: CDR1 SGHRS, CDR2 YFSETQ. Trimming took off 2 bases at V and 8 bases at J, with 17 bases between the two ends. The CDR3 coding sequence is TGCGCCAGCAGCTTCGAGGGAGGAGGGCGTTATGAGCAGTTCTTC. Amino acids: CASSFEGGGRYEQFF.

The chain is built from TRBV19 and TRBJ1-2; D is undetermined. This CDR3 has 12 amino acids. V was cut by 5 bases and J by 7 bases, with 11 bases left in between. Germline V gene data show CDR1 as LNHDA and CDR2 as SQIVND (reference sequence). Here the CDR3 DNA reads TGTGCCAGTAGTGTTCGAACGAGTGGCTACACCTTC. Translated, it gives CASSVRTSGYTF.

The chain combines TRBV18 with TRBJ1-4; D may be TRBD1 (6 bases). V was clipped by 4 bases and J by 8 bases, with 17 bases between them. CDR3 length: 15 residues. From germline, CDR1 is KGHSH and CDR2 LQKENI. Here the CDR3 DNA reads TGTGCCAGCTCACGACGACAGGATGGCTACGAAAAACTGTTTTTT. Encoded protein: CASSRRQDGYEKLFF.

The rearrangement uses TRBV6-1 and TRBJ1-1; D may be TRBD1 (6 bases). The CDR3 is 14 amino acids. Germline-derived CDR1 and CDR2 are MNHNS and SASEGT. Trimming removed 3 bases at V and 4 bases at J, with 12 bases between. The CDR3 spells CASSDTQGFTEAFF. The CDR3, as DNA: TGTGCCAGCAGTGATACCCAGGGGTTCACTGAAGCTTTCTTT.

V is TRBV5-1 and J is TRBJ1-2; unclear D gene. The germline CDR1 and CDR2 sequences are SGHRS and YFSETQ. The V end was cut by 3 bases, the J end by 0 bases, with 6 bases between. The CDR3 contains 13 residues. CDR3 protein: CASSSQTNYGYTF. Written as DNA, the CDR3 is TGCGCCAGCAGCTCACAAACTAACTATGGCTACACCTTC.

The chain combines TRBV20-1 with TRBJ1-5; no reliable D call. The V end was cut by 3 bases, the J end by 7 bases, with 16 bases between. This CDR3 has 14 amino acids. Germline-derived CDR1 and CDR2 are DFQATT and SNEGSKA (reference sequence). Here the CDR3 DNA reads TGCAGTGCTAGTACTCGCGGGGTGGGGCAGCCCCAGCATTTT. It encodes CSASTRGVGQPQHF.

V gene TRBV28 combines with J gene TRBJ1-2; the D is unclear. This CDR3 contains 15 residues. Germline V gene sequence: CDR1 MDHEN, CDR2 SYDVKM. Deletions cut 3 bases from V and 4 bases from J, with 15 bases between. The CDR3 DNA is TGTGCCAGCAGTTTCGACCCTGGCAGGCCCTATGGCTACACCTTC. This encodes CASSFDPGRPYGYTF.

The J gene is TRBJ1-4, the V gene TRBV29-1, with D unresolved. Germline V lookup: CDR1 SQVTM, CDR2 ANQGSEA. The CDR3 is 13 residues long. V was trimmed by 4 bases and J by 0 bases, leaving 6 bases between them. CDR3 DNA: TGCAGCGTTGGAGACTCAACTAATGAAAAACTGTTTTTT. Its protein product is CSVGDSTNEKLFF.

The chain has TRBV6-5 and TRBJ2-2; D is possibly TRBD1 (6 bases). The CDR3 contains 11 residues. Trimming took off 9 bases at V and 7 bases at J, with 9 bases between the two ends. Germline V gives CDR1 MNHEY, CDR2 SVGAGI. CDR3 sequence: CASLQGGELFF. The CDR3 region has the DNA TGTGCCAGTCTACAGGGCGGGGAGCTGTTTTTT.

The chain combines TRBV6-2 or TRBV6-3 with TRBJ2-1; the D is unclear. From germline, CDR1 is MNHEY and CDR2 SVGEGT. This CDR3 spans 12 amino acids. V shed 0 bases and J shed 12 bases, with 9 bases lying between them. The CDR3 protein is CASSYSVASQFF. In DNA, the CDR3 is TGTGCCAGCAGTTACTCCGTAGCCTCGCAGTTCTTC.

The chain carries TRBV5-6 and TRBJ2-7; 9 positions agree with TRBD1. V gave up 4 bases and J gave up 2 bases; unmatched junction bases: 4. This CDR3 has 14 amino acids. Germline lookup yields CDR1 SGHDT and CDR2 YYEEEE. The CDR3 region is CASSPGQGPYEQYF. The CDR3 coding sequence is TGTGCCAGCAGCCCGGGACAGGGCCCCTACGAGCAGTACTTC.

The chain couples TRBV18 to TRBJ1-2, with D uncertain. Trimming pared 2 bases from V and 4 bases from J, leaving 8 bases between. The CDR3 extends over 13 amino acids. CDR1 is KGHSH, CDR2 LQKENI, per germline. CDR3 amino acids: CASSPEEIYGYTF. CDR3 DNA: TGTGCCAGCTCACCAGAGGAGATCTATGGCTACACCTTC.

The chain joins TRBV7-2 to TRBJ2-2; 14 bases agree with TRBD2. V lost 3 bases to trimming and J lost 4 bases; unmatched junction nucleotides: 1. The CDR3 loop spans 16 amino acids. From germline, CDR1 is SGHTA and CDR2 FQGNSA. CDR3 nucleotide sequence: TGTGCCAGCAGCTTGGGACTAGCGGGAGTCACCGGGGAGCTGTTTTTT. It yields the protein CASSLGLAGVTGELFF.

The genes are TRBV9 and TRBJ2-3; 10 nucleotides align to TRBD1. Germline assignment: CDR1 SGDLS and CDR2 YYNGEE. The CDR3 extends over 15 amino acids. The junction had 6 bases not matched to a gene; V was cut back by 6 bases and J by 2 bases. The DNA for the CDR3 is TGTGCCAGCACCCCGACAGGGGGCTTCACAGATACGCAGTATTTT. It specifies CASTPTGGFTDTQYF. Full variable domain (missing parts from reference TRBV9 and TRBJ2-3): DSGVTQTPKHLITATGQRVTLRCSPRSGDLSVYWYQQSLDQGLQFLIQYYNGEERAKGNILERFSAQQFPDLHSELNLSSLELGDSALYFCASTPTGGFTDTQYFGPGTRLTVL.

This clone has only one observation. V gene TRBV24-1 combines with J gene TRBJ2-2, with D uncertain. The CDR3 is 13 amino acids. The V gene lost 9 bases and the J gene lost 0 bases, with 7 bases spanning the gap. The germline V gene encodes CDR1 KGHDR and CDR2 SFDVKD. This chain's CDR3 is CATGPTNTGELFF. In DNA form, the CDR3 reads TGTGCCACCGGTCCTACGAACACCGGGGAGCTGTTTTTT.